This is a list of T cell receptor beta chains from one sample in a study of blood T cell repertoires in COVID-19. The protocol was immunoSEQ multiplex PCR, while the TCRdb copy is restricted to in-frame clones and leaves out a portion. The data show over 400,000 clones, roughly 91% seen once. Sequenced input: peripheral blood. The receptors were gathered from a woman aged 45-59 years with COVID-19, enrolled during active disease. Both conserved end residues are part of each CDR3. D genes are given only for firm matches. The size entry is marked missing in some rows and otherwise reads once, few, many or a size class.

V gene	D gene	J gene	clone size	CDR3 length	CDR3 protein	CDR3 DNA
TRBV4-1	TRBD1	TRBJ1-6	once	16	CASSQASTGEVSPLHF	TGCGCCAGCAGCCAAGCTTCTACAGGGGAGGTCTCACCCCTCCACTTT
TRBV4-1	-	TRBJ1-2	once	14	CASSQEAENYGYTF	TGCGCCAGCAGCCAAGAGGCGGAGAACTATGGCTACACCTTC
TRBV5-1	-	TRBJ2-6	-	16	CASSLVRGATANVLTF	TGCGCCAGCAGCTTGGTTCGGGGGGCGACGGCCAACGTCCTGACTTTC
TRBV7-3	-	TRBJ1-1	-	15	CASSAEGGANTEAFF	TGTGCCAGCAGCGCCGAAGGGGGGGCAAACACTGAAGCTTTCTTT
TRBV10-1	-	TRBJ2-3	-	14	CASSDPIRGDTQYF	TGCGCCAGCAGTGACCCAATTCGGGGGGATACGCAGTATTTT
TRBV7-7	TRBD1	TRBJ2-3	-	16	CASSARTGKATDTQYF	TGTGCCAGCAGCGCACGGACAGGAAAGGCGACAGATACGCAGTATTTT
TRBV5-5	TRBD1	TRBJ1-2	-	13	CASSLDGQGKWEF	TGTGCCAGCAGCTTGGACGGACAGGGGAAGTGGGAGTTC
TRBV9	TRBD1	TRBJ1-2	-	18	CASSVYRGQARVGYGYTF	TGTGCCAGCAGCGTCTACAGGGGACAAGCTAGGGTTGGCTATGGCTACACCTTC
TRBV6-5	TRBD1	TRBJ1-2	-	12	CARGQLSYGYTF	TGTGCCAGGGGACAGTTGTCTTATGGCTACACCTTC
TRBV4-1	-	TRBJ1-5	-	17	CASSQAQLGRADQPQHF	TGCGCCAGCAGCCAAGCTCAGTTGGGCAGGGCAGATCAGCCCCAGCATTTT
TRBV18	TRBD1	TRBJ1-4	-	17	CASSLSSTGLSNEKLFF	TGTGCCAGCTCACTCTCCTCGACAGGGCTGTCTAATGAAAAACTGTTTTTT
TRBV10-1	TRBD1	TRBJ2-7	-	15	CASSPGQGGSYEQYF	TGCGCCAGCTCACCGGGACAGGGGGGTTCCTACGAGCAGTACTTC
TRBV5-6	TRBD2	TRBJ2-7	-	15	CASSSPGTITYEQYF	TGTGCCAGCAGCAGTCCCGGGACTATAACCTACGAGCAGTACTTC
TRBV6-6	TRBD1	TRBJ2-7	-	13	CASSRDSLDEQYF	TGTGCCAGCAGCCGGGACAGCCTGGACGAGCAGTACTTC
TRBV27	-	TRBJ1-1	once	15	CASSLSPRAGTEAFF	TGTGCCAGCAGTTTATCGCCCAGGGCGGGGACTGAAGCTTTCTTT
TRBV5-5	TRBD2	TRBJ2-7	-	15	CASSLAGRELDEQYF	TGTGCCAGCAGCTTGGCAGGGAGGGAGTTGGACGAGCAGTACTTC
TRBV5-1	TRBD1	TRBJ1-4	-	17	CASSLGDRGRTNEKLFF	TGCGCCAGCAGCTTGGGAGACAGGGGAAGGACTAATGAAAAACTGTTTTTT
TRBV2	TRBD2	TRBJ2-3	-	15	CASSLEAGGTDTQYF	TGTGCCAGCAGCCTCGAAGCGGGGGGGACAGATACGCAGTATTTT
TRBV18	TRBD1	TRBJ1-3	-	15	CATKPQGPSGNTIYF	TGTGCCACCAAACCACAGGGGCCCTCTGGAAACACCATATATTTT
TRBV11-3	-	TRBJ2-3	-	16	CASSLRWESPADTQYF	TGTGCCAGCAGCCTGCGTTGGGAGAGCCCCGCAGATACGCAGTATTTT
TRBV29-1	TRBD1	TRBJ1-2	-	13	CSVPGQGAGGYTF	TGCAGCGTTCCGGGACAGGGGGCTGGGGGCTACACCTTC
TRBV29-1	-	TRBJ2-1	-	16	CSVGWGGGSSYNEQFF	TGCAGCGTTGGTTGGGGAGGGGGGAGCTCCTACAATGAGCAGTTCTTC
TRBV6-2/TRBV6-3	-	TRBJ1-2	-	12	CASSLQGFGYTF	TGTGCCAGCAGCCTGCAGGGCTTTGGCTACACCTTC
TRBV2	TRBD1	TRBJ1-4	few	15	CASSGGTGVGEKLFF	TGTGCCAGCAGTGGAGGGACAGGCGTCGGTGAAAAACTGTTTTTT
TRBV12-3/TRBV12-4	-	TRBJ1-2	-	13	CASTPGGNYGYTF	TGTGCCAGCACCCCCGGGGGTAACTATGGCTACACCTTC
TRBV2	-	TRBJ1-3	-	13	CASSGGSGNTIYF	TGTGCCAGCAGTGGAGGCAGTGGAAACACCATATATTTT
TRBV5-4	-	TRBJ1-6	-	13	CASSPGTLPPLHF	TGTGCCAGCAGCCCGGGGACACTACCACCCCTCCACTTT
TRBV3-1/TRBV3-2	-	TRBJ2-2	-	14	CASSQGAGDGELFF	TGTGCCAGCAGCCAAGGGGCAGGTGACGGGGAGCTGTTTTTT
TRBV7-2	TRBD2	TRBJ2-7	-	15	CASSTTSGGSYEQYF	TGTGCCAGCAGCACGACTAGCGGGGGCTCCTACGAGCAGTACTTC
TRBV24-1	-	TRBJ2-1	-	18	CATSDFAGSSKQYNEQFF	TGTGCCACCAGTGATTTTGCCGGATCTTCTAAACAGTACAATGAGCAGTTCTTC
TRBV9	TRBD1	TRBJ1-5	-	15	CASSGGTEPNQPQHF	TGTGCCAGCAGCGGAGGGACAGAACCCAATCAGCCCCAGCATTTT
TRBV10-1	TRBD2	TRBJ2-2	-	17	CASSESLAGSNTGELFF	TGCGCCAGCAGTGAGAGTTTAGCGGGGTCGAACACCGGGGAGCTGTTTTTT
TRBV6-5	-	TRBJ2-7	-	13	CASNPPGRNEQYF	TGTGCCAGCAACCCTCCGGGTCGGAACGAGCAGTACTTC
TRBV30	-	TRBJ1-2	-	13	CAWSVGMEYGYTF	TGTGCCTGGAGCGTAGGTATGGAGTATGGCTACACCTTC
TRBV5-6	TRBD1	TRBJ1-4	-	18	CASSSHRGTDQVMKKLFF	TGTGCCAGCAGCTCCCACAGGGGAACCGACCAAGTAATGAAGAAACTGTTTTTT